Listed here is a single T cell receptor (beta chain). The CDR3 is 11 amino acids. Trimming left V 7 bases short and J 7 bases short, with 11 bases between. The germline gives CDR1 MNHEY, CDR2 SMNVEV (reference sequence). This sample was included in a study of blood T cell repertoires in COVID-19. Libraries were prepared by immunoSEQ multiplex PCR; TCRdb keeps only in-frame clonotypes and omits some of them. This sample yields tens of thousands of clones, of which approximately 80% are seen a single time; 6.9% belongs to the top ten. V is TRBV27 and J is TRBJ2-7; D ambiguous. The receptor was isolated from a man aged 30 to 39 with COVID-19, enrolled during active disease. Sequenced sample: peripheral blood. CDR3 sequence reads: CASMGSQEQYF. The CDR3 DNA reads as TGTGCCAGCATGGGCTCTCAGGAGCAGTACTTC.